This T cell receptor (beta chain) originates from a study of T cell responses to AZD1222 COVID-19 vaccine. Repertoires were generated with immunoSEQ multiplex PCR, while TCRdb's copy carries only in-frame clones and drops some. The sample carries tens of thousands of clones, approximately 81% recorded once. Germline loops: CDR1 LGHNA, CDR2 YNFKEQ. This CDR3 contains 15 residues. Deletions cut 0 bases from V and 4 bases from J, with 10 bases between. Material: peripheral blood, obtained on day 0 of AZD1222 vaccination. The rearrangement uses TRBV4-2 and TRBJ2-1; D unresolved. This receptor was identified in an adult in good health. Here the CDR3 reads CASSQDLPAYNEQFF. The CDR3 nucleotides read TGTGCCAGCAGCCAAGATCTCCCAGCTTACAATGAGCAGTTCTTC.